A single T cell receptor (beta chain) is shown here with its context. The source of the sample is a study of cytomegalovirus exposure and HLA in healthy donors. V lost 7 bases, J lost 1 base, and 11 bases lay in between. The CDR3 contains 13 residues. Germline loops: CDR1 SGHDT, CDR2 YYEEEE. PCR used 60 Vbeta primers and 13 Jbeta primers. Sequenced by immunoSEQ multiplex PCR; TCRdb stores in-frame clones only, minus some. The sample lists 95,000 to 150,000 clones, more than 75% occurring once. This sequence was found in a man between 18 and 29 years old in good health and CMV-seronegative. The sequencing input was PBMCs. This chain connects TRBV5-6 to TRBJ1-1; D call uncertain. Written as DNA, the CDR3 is TGTGCCAGCTATAGAAATCCGAACACTGAAGCTTTCTTT. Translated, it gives CASYRNPNTEAFF.